Presented here are 12 T cell receptor beta chains from one specimen sequenced in a study of T cell responses to AZD1222 COVID-19 vaccine. TCRdb keeps only in-frame clones here, not all; method: immunoSEQ multiplex PCR. The sample includes 150,000 or so clones, roughly 94% of them seen just once. Sequencing was performed on peripheral blood, taken 28 days after the second AZD1222 dose. Every receptor here comes from an adult who received the AZD1222 COVID-19 vaccine.

The chain carries TRBV2 and TRBJ1-4, with a tentative D call TRBD1 (6 bases). The CDR3 contains 14 residues. CDR1 is SNHLY, CDR2 FYNNEI, per germline. Trimming took off 7 bases at V and 0 bases at J, with 9 bases between the two ends. The chain's CDR3 is CASTRGPTNEKLFF. CDR3 sequence (DNA): TGTGCCAGCACCAGGGGTCCAACTAATGAAAAACTGTTTTTT.

The rearrangement joins TRBV7-8 to TRBJ1-1; 8 nucleotides line up with TRBD1. V was pared by 0 bases and J by 6 bases, with 9 bases of the junction left unmatched. Germline assignment: CDR1 SGHVS and CDR2 FQNEAQ. The CDR3 contains 16 residues. CDR3 amino acids: CASSLARQGLGAEAFF. The CDR3 DNA reads TGTGCCAGCAGCTTAGCCCGACAGGGGTTGGGAGCTGAAGCTTTCTTT.

The genes are TRBV12-3 or TRBV12-4 and TRBJ2-2; D is perhaps TRBD1 (6 bases). This CDR3 has 12 amino acids. V lost 4 bases, J lost 7 bases, and 7 bases lay in between. CDR3 loop: CASSSRGGELFF. As DNA, the CDR3 is TGTGCCAGCAGTTCCAGGGGCGGGGAGCTGTTTTTT.

This clone was found once. The CDR3 DNA follows: TGTGCCAGCAGTCCCCGGGGAGGGGGGACCTACGAGCAGTACTTC. It yields the protein CASSPRGGGTYEQYF. V gene TRBV28 combines with J gene TRBJ2-7; a possible D gene is TRBD2 (7 bases). This CDR3 comprises 15 residues. Germline loops: CDR1 MDHEN, CDR2 SYDVKM. Trimming took off 5 bases at V and 2 bases at J, with 16 bases between the two ends.

This clone was recorded once. J is TRBJ1-3 and V is TRBV7-8; D perhaps matches TRBD1 (6 bases). The germline V and J ends were trimmed by 0 bases and 9 bases, with 12 bases remaining between them. Germline CDR1 SGHVS, CDR2 FQNEAQ. CDR3 length: 14 amino acids. In DNA, the CDR3 is TGTGCCAGCAGCTTAGCCAGGGGAGTAGGCACCATATATTTT. Translating gives CASSLARGVGTIYF.

The rearrangement uses TRBV5-8 and TRBJ1-5; 8 nucleotides line up with TRBD1. Germline CDR1 SGHTS, CDR2 YDEGEE. The CDR3 has 15 amino acids. J lost 5 bases, V lost 1 base, and 5 bases had no gene match. This CDR3 is CASSLSQGADQPQHF. The CDR3 nucleotides read TGTGCCAGCAGCTTGTCCCAGGGGGCCGATCAGCCCCAGCATTTT.

J is TRBJ2-7 and V is TRBV28; no reliable D call. Germline V gives CDR1 MDHEN, CDR2 SYDVKM. The CDR3 runs 13 residues. Trimming left V 6 bases short and J 5 bases short, with 14 bases between. CDR3 bases: TGTGCCAGCAGCCCGCCCGGGTGGGACGAGCAGTACTTC. Its protein is CASSPPGWDEQYF.

This chain connects TRBV19 to TRBJ1-1; D unresolved. V lost 3 bases and J 0 bases, leaving 5 bases between the germline ends. The CDR3 covers 13 residues. Germline CDR1 reads LNHDA; CDR2 reads SQIVND (reference sequence). The CDR3 loop reads CASSIIVNTEAFF. The CDR3 DNA follows: TGTGCCAGTAGTATCATCGTGAACACTGAAGCTTTCTTT. Full variable domain (remainder filled in from reference TRBV19 and TRBJ1-1): DGGITQSPKYLFRKEGQNVTLSCEQNLNHDAMYWYRQDPGQGLRLIYYSQIVNDFQKGDIAEGYSVSREKKESFPLTVTSAQKNPTAFYLCASSIIVNTEAFFGQGTRLTVV.

The chain combines TRBV2 with TRBJ2-7; 9 bases fit TRBD2. Trimming removed 2 bases from V and 3 bases from J; junction bases left unmatched: 2. The CDR3 loop spans 14 amino acids. Germline loops: CDR1 SNHLY, CDR2 FYNNEI. The CDR3 DNA reads as TGTGCCAGCAGTGAATTAGCGGGAGTCTACGAGCAGTACTTC. It is translated as CASSELAGVYEQYF.

The chain links TRBV7-3 to TRBJ1-2; 8 bases line up with TRBD1. The junction had 12 bases not matched to a gene; V was cut back by 1 base and J by 2 bases. This CDR3 is built from 18 residues. From germline, CDR1 is SGHTA and CDR2 FQGTGA. The CDR3 region is CASSLMGPGSGGNYGYTF. Written as DNA, the CDR3 is TGTGCCAGCAGCTTAATGGGTCCCGGGTCAGGGGGCAACTATGGCTACACCTTC.

The CDR3 DNA sequence: TGTGCCACCCGGGACCGGGAGGGCCGAGGGAATGAGCAGTTCTTC. This sequence encodes CATRDREGRGNEQFF. The rearrangement links TRBV27 to TRBJ2-1; 8 bases align to TRBD2. The germline gives CDR1 MNHEY, CDR2 SMNVEV (reference sequence). V was pared by 10 bases and J by 7 bases, with 15 bases of the junction left unmatched. The CDR3 is 15 amino acids.

The gene calls are TRBV4-1 and TRBJ2-2; the match to TRBD1 covers 7 bases. Germline trimming cut 3 bases from V and 1 base from J; bases unmatched to any gene: 5. Germline values: CDR1 MGHRA, CDR2 YSYEKL. The CDR3 is 16 amino acids. CDR3 residues: CASSHPGTENTGELFF. In DNA form, the CDR3 reads TGCGCCAGCAGCCATCCCGGGACAGAGAACACCGGGGAGCTGTTTTTT.